This T cell receptor (beta chain) was captured by sequencing in a study of cytomegalovirus exposure and HLA in healthy donors. Overall study findings and caveats: Within an earlier analysis, most TCR beta V segments proved productive either about 87% or about 30% of the time. As was reported, the HLA-A and HLA-B alleles of most subjects were accurately predicted from TCR beta sequences.

This CDR3 is 18 amino acids long. Germline assignment: CDR1 LNHDA and CDR2 SQIVND (reference sequence). V was clipped by 5 bases and J by 2 bases; unmatched bases: 12. PCR involved 60 Vbeta and 13 Jbeta primers. Assay used: immunoSEQ multiplex PCR; TCRdb lists only in-frame clones, some missing. This sample has about 140,000 clones; 70% to 85% occur once, and the top ten carry 1.5% to 2.5%. As regards this clone: Its antigen is not known.

The rearrangement links TRBV19 to TRBJ2-3; the match to TRBD2 covers 11 bases. The sequencing input was PBMCs. The sequence came from a middle-aged woman in good health and CMV-seronegative. CDR3 DNA sequence: TGTGCCAGTAGTTTTTCAAGACTAGCGGGGACCTTCACAGATACGCAGTATTTT. Translated, it gives CASSFSRLAGTFTDTQYF.